The clone carrying this T cell receptor (beta chain) was detected many times. The CDR3 runs 13 residues. The germline gives CDR1 MNHNS, CDR2 SASEGT. Trimming removed 5 bases from V and 8 bases from J; junction bases left unmatched: 8. This specimen belongs to a study of metastatic and nonmetastatic thyroid tumors. Ahead of thyroid surgery, no patient had received treatment of any kind. TCRdb re-called the PCR reads through MiXCR. Of roughly 17,000 clones listed, less than 30% are singletons. The origin of this receptor is a male donor with papillary thyroid cancer or a benign thyroid nodule (not recorded which). Some clones in this sample may be carry-over from other donors' samples. The J gene is TRBJ1-2, the V gene TRBV6-1, with 7 bases lining up with TRBD1. Material for sequencing was tumor tissue. CDR3 nucleotides: TGTGCCAGCAGTTGGACAGGAGGAGGAGGCTACACCTTC. Translation gives CASSWTGGGGYTF.